The 8 T cell receptor beta chains presented below share a single source sample, sequenced in a study of T-cell memory formation after mild COVID-19. TCRdb recomputed calls from the 5' RACE reads with MiXCR, one row per CDR3 protein. The data show more than 300,000 distinct CDR3 sequences, about 20% seen once. The specimen sequenced was PBMCs or a T cell subset sorted from them (not recorded which). These receptors were collected from a man younger than 35 who had mild COVID-19 (a few samples of this study predate the infection). Cell type and time point are not known.

This sequence joins TRBV5-1 and TRBJ2-5, with 9 bases fitting TRBD1. V dropped 4 bases and J dropped 7; count of bases not matched to a gene: 8. In germline, CDR1 is SGHRS, CDR2 YFSETQ. The CDR3 loop spans 14 amino acids. The DNA of the CDR3 is TGCGCCAGCAGCACCGGGACAGGGAAGGGGACCCAGTACTTC. It specifies CASSTGTGKGTQYF.

This clonotype has just a few counts. V gene TRBV9 combines with J gene TRBJ2-7, with TRBD2 identical over 8 bases. The CDR3 loop spans 15 amino acids. J lost 3 bases, V lost 0 bases, and 5 bases had no gene match. Germline CDR1 and CDR2: SGDLS and YYNGEE. The CDR3 region is CASSVEPGGVYEQYF. As DNA, the CDR3 is TGTGCCAGCAGCGTAGAACCGGGGGGGGTCTACGAGCAGTACTTC.

The chain recombines TRBV10-2 with TRBJ2-6, with D unresolved. The CDR3 spans 15 residues. From germline, CDR1 is WSHSY and CDR2 SAAADI. V lost 10 bases and J lost 0, with 13 bases in between. The CDR3 DNA is TGCGCCATCCTGACGGCGTCCTCTGGGGCCAACGTCCTGACTTTC. It specifies CAILTASSGANVLTF.

The sample holds a few counts of this clonotype. V usage is TRBV3-1 and J usage is TRBJ1-1; the D gene is possibly TRBD1 (5 bases). This CDR3 spans 14 amino acids. Trimming took off 0 bases at V and 3 bases at J, with 8 bases between the two ends. Germline-derived CDR1 and CDR2 are LGHDT and YNNKEL (reference sequence). The chain's CDR3 is CASSQDLGDTEAFF. The CDR3 nucleotides are TGTGCCAGCAGCCAAGACCTGGGGGACACTGAAGCTTTCTTT.

This clonotype came up a few times. This chain joins TRBV7-9 and TRBJ2-3, with D maybe TRBD1 (6 bases). Germline CDR1 and CDR2: SEHNR and FQNEAQ (reference sequence). The V end was cut by 6 bases, the J end by 0 bases, with 16 bases between. CDR3 length: 16 residues. Here the CDR3 DNA reads TGTGCCAGCAGTTCCCGAGGGGGAACTAGCACAGATACGCAGTATTTT. Amino acids: CASSSRGGTSTDTQYF.

There are a few counts of this clonotype. The rearrangement joins TRBV4-1 to TRBJ2-1, with unresolved D. The CDR3 covers 19 residues. Trimming took 4 bases from V and 0 from J, leaving 22 bases between them. The germline gives CDR1 MGHRA, CDR2 YSYEKL. The CDR3 is CASSPRSPGGASSYNEQFF. CDR3 DNA sequence: TGCGCCAGCAGCCCGAGGTCTCCCGGTGGCGCGAGCTCCTACAATGAGCAGTTCTTC.

The chain carries TRBV30 and TRBJ2-1; D may match TRBD1 or TRBD2 (5 bases each). Germline assignment: CDR1 GTSNPN and CDR2 SVGIG (reference sequence). The CDR3 covers 13 residues. Trimming stripped 3 bases from V and 9 bases from J, with 15 bases between. CDR3 nucleotide sequence: TGTGCCTGGAGCGGGGCAGGGAAGGGTGAGCAGTTCTTC. It yields the protein CAWSGAGKGEQFF.

This clonotype appeared a few times. The rearrangement joins TRBV7-9 to TRBJ1-1; D is undetermined. Germline V CDR1 and CDR2: SEHNR, FQNEAQ (reference sequence). The CDR3 spans 15 residues. Trimming took 5 bases from V and 0 from J, leaving 13 bases between them. The DNA of the CDR3 is TGTGCCAGCAGCCCGAACCCACTTCTGAACACTGAAGCTTTCTTT. Amino acids: CASSPNPLLNTEAFF.